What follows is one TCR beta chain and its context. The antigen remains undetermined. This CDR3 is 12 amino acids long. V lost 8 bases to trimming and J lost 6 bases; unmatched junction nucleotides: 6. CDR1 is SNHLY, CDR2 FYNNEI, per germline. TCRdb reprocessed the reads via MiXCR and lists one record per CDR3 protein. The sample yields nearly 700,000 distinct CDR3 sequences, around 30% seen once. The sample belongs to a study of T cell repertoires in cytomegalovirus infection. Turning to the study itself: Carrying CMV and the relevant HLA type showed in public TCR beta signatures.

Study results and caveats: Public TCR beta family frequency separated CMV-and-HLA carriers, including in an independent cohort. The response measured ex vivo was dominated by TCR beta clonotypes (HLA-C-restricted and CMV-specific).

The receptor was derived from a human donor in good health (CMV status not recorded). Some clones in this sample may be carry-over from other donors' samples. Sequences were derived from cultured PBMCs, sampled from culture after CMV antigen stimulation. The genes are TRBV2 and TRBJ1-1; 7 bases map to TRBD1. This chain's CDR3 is CASDRVGAEAFF. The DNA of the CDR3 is TGTGCCAGCGACAGGGTCGGGGCTGAAGCTTTCTTT. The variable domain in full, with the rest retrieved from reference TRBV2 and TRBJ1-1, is EPEVTQTPSHQVTQMGQEVILRCVPISNHLYFYWYRQILGQKVEFLVSFYNNEISEKSEIFDDQFSVERPDGSNFTLKIRSTKLEDSAMYFCASDRVGAEAFFGQGTRLTVV.